The present entry profiles one TCR beta chain with its context. Between the trimmed V and J ends, which lost 4 bases and 2 bases, there was a span of 18 bases. The CDR3 has 16 residues. The germline V gene encodes CDR1 SGHRS and CDR2 YFSETQ. The record originates from a study of response to subunit inactivated influenza vaccine. TCRdb reprocessed the RT-PCR reads with MiXCR, giving one entry per CDR3 protein. The sample has about 540,000 distinct CDR3 sequences, less than 25% seen once. The sample was also reused in another study, on T cells expressing NK-cell markers. This second report adds: The authors generated TCR beta cDNA through 5'RACE template switching with UMIs. Sorted CD3+CD56+NKG2C+, CD3+CD56+NKG2C- and CD3+CD56-NKG2C+ T cells provided the TCR beta repertoires. The sequencing cohort of eight donors included seven HCMV-seropositive individuals and one seronegative individual. Within several experiments, an anti-gamma-delta TCR antibody kept the sorting limited to alpha-beta TCR T cells.

This chain connects TRBV5-1 to TRBJ2-5, with D perhaps TRBD1 (8 bases). The sequencing used CD4+ T cells sorted from PBMCs, collected roughly 13 days after vaccination. The source is a man aged 50 to 60 who received an inactivated influenza vaccine. The chain's CDR3 is CASSKDRAAGQETQYF. CDR3 in DNA: TGCGCCAGCAGCAAGGACAGGGCAGCGGGACAAGAGACCCAGTACTTC.